This T cell receptor (beta chain) derives from a study of post-analysis software for immune sequencing data. General study points: TRBV5-6, TRBV5-1 and TRBV20-1 belonged to a set of a handful of TRBV segments that were more frequent in patients than controls.

Sequencing libraries made from TCR beta cDNA carried unique molecular identifiers. T cells numbering roughly 0.85 to 11 million gave rise to roughly 0.5 million cDNA molecules. TCRdb re-analysed the PCR reads in MiXCR, keeping a single row per CDR3 protein. The repertoire holds 450,000 to 700,000 distinct CDR3 sequences, with around 40% as singletons. In regard to this clonotype: Antigen specificity is unknown.

V was cut by 7 bases and J by 6 bases, with 21 bases left in between. Per germline, CDR1 SEHNR and CDR2 FQNEAQ (reference sequence). This CDR3 contains 15 residues. Sequenced sample: blood. The J gene is TRBJ1-2, the V gene TRBV7-9; no clear D. This receptor was taken from a girl aged 10 to 17 with multiple sclerosis. CDR3 sequence: CASIPHTQQSHGYTF. The CDR3 coding sequence is TGTGCCAGCATCCCCCACACCCAGCAGTCGCATGGCTACACCTTC. Based on the CDR3 plus reference TRBV7-9 and TRBJ1-2, the full variable domain is DTGVSQNPRHKITKRGQNVTFRCDPISEHNRLYWYRQTLGQGPEFLTYFQNEAQLEKSRLLSDRFSAERPKGSFSTLEIQRTEQGDSAMYLCASIPHTQQSHGYTFGSGTRLTVV.